Ten or more counts support the clone carrying this T cell receptor beta chain. The V gene's germline CDR1 is MGHRA and CDR2 YSYEKL. This CDR3 has 14 amino acids. V lost 4 bases and J lost 5, with 14 bases in between. MiXCR was run by TCRdb on the RACE reads, yielding one entry per CDR3 protein. The sample contains approximately 41,000 distinct CDR3 sequences, around 9.5% of which appear only once. The sample belongs to a study of human T cells and chemical hapten exposure. Time point reported: patch test 3, about 24 weeks after DPC sensitization. Treatment denoted: therapeutic diphenylcyclopropenone sensitization with weekly scalp DPC. Whole blood, unfractionated, served as the material for total RNA extraction.

V is TRBV4-1 and J is TRBJ1-1, with D maybe TRBD1 (5 bases). This TCR came from a man in his fifties or sixties with alopecia areata. Some clones in this sample may be carry-over from other donors' samples. Sequencing used whole blood, obtained in connection with sensitization to the hapten diphenylcyclopropenone (DPC). This chain's CDR3 is CASSLMGRGTEAFF. CDR3 coding DNA: TGCGCCAGCAGCCTAATGGGGCGAGGTACTGAAGCTTTCTTT.